This T cell receptor (beta chain) was obtained from a study of early T cells in non-severe SARS-CoV-2 infection. Study background: Chains were unpaired, as sequencing was done on bulk RNA from unsorted whole blood.

This clonotype was detected many times. V was trimmed by 2 bases and J by 6 bases, leaving 2 bases between them. The CDR3 totals 10 residues. CDR1 is DFQATT and CDR2 is SNEGSKA in the germline V gene (reference sequence). Unique molecular identifiers were added to individual cDNA molecules. TCRdb used MiXCR to reprocess the 5' RACE reads, holding one entry per CDR3 protein. The sample yields some 80,000 distinct CDR3 sequences, roughly 10% seen once. Specimen: whole blood, collected at baseline. The sequence came from an adult who was a healthcare worker with PCR-confirmed SARS-CoV-2 infection or an uninfected control (not recorded which). The chain has TRBV20-1 and TRBJ2-1; no reliable D call. This CDR3 reads CSARLNEQFF. CDR3 DNA: TGCAGTGCTAGACTCAATGAGCAGTTCTTC.